This TCR beta chain was recovered during a study of cytomegalovirus exposure and HLA in healthy donors. Broader study findings: A few V segments could not be told apart, such as TRBV6-2 and TRBV6-3, and were left out. The authors considered a cluster of highly shared sequence variants likely to be a sequencing artifact.

The PCR had 60 Vbeta and 13 Jbeta primers. Profiled with immunoSEQ multiplex PCR; TCRdb holds only in-frame clones, not every one. The data include over 100,000 clones; the top ten clones carry 6.8%. On this clone: Antigen unknown.

The CDR3 contains 14 residues. Trimming shortened V by 3 bases and J by 7 bases, and 16 bases separated the two germline ends. Germline lookup yields CDR1 SGHDT and CDR2 YYEEEE. Each of the donors was a healthy bone marrow donor. Sequences were obtained from PBMCs. This clonotype was sampled from a man aged 40-49 years in good health and CMV-seropositive. The rearrangement joins TRBV5-6 to TRBJ2-5; D possibly corresponds to TRBD1 (6 bases). CDR3 residues: CASSSNTGSPTQYF. The CDR3 region has the DNA TGTGCCAGCAGCTCTAATACAGGGTCGCCGACCCAGTACTTC.